This entry is about one TCR beta chain. This sample is part of a study of cytomegalovirus exposure and HLA in healthy donors. PCR primers comprised 60 Vbeta and 13 Jbeta primers. The protocol was immunoSEQ multiplex PCR, while the TCRdb copy is restricted to in-frame clones and leaves out a portion. The sample contains about 270,000 clones, around 65% of which appear only once. Germline V gene sequence: CDR1 SGHTA, CDR2 FQGTGA. Deletions cut 5 bases from V and 5 bases from J, with 16 bases between. This CDR3 is 14 amino acids long. The TCR sequence derives from a female donor in good health and CMV-seronegative. V usage is TRBV7-3 and J usage is TRBJ2-7; tentative D call: TRBD2 (5 bases). Sequences were obtained from PBMCs. CDR3 nucleotide sequence: TGTGCCAGCAGCCTCGGAGGTTCAATTGACGAGCAGTACTTC. This encodes CASSLGGSIDEQYF.